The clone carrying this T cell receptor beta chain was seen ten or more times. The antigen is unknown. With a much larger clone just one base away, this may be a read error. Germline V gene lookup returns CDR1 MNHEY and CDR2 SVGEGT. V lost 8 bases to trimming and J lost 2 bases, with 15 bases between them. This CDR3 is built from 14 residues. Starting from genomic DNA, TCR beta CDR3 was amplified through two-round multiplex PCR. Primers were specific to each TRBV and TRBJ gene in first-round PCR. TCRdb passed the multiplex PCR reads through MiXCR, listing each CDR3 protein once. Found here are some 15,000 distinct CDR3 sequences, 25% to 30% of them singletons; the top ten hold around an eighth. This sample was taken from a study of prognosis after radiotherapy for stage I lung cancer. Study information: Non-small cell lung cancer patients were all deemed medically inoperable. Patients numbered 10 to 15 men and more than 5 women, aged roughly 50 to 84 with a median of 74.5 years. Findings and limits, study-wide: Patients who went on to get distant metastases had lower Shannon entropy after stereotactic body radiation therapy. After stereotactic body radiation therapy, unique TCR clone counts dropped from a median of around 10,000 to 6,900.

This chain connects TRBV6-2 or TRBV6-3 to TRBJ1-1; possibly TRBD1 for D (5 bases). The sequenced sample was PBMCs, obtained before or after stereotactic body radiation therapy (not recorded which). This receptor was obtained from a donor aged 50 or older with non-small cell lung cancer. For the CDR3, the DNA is TGTGCCAGCGGTTGGGGCGGGCCTAACACTGAAGCTTTCTTT. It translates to CASGWGGPNTEAFF.